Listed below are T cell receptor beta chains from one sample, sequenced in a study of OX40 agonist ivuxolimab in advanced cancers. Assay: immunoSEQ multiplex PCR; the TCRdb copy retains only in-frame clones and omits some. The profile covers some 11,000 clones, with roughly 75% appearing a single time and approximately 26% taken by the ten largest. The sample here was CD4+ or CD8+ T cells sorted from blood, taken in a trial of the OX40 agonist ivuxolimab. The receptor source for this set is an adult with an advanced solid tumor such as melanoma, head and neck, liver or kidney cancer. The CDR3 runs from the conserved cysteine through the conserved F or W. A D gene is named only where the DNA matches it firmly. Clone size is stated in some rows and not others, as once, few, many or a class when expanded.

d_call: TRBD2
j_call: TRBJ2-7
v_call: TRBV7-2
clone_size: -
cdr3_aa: CASSLVWVAGGTEQYF
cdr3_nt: TGTGCCAGCAGCTTAGTATGGGTAGCGGGAGGGACCGAGCAGTACTTC

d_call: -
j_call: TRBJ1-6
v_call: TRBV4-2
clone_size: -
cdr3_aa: CASSQDLRSPLHF
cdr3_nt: TGTGCCAGCAGCCAAGATCTACGATCACCCCTCCACTTT

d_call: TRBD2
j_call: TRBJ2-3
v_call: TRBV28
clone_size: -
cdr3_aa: CASSLVNGLAGSISTDTQYF
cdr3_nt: TGTGCCAGCAGTTTAGTCAATGGACTAGCAGGTTCGATTAGCACAGATACGCAGTATTTT

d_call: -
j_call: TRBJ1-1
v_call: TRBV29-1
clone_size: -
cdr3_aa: CSVEVGSTEAFF
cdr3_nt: TGCAGCGTTGAAGTAGGGAGCACTGAAGCTTTCTTT

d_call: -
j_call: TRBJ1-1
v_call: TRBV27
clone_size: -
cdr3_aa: CASSLGWNLEAFF
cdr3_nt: TGTGCCAGCAGTTTAGGGTGGAATCTTGAAGCTTTCTTT

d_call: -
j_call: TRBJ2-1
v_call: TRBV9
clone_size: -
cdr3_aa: CASSPGAVGEQFF
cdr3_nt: TGTGCCAGCAGCCCAGGGGCAGTCGGAGAGCAGTTCTTC

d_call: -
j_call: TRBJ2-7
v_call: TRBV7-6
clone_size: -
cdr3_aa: CASSLDGWSEQYF
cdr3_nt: TGTGCCAGCAGCTTAGACGGGTGGTCCGAGCAGTACTTC

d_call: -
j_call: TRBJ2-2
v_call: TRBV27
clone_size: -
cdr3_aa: CASSLQVNTGELFF
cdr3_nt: TGTGCCAGCAGTTTACAGGTGAACACCGGGGAGCTGTTTTTT

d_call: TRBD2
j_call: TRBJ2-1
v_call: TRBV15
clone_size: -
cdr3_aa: CAASGGTSGAYNEQFF
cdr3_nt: TGTGCCGCCAGCGGCGGGACTAGCGGGGCCTACAATGAGCAGTTCTTC

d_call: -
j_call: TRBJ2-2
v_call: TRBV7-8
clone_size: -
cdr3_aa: CASSLGWLRGRELFF
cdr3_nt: TGTGCCAGCAGCTTAGGCTGGCTAAGGGGCCGGGAGCTGTTTTTT

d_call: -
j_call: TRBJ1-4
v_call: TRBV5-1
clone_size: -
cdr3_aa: CASSLGGAEKLFF
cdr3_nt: TGCGCCAGCAGCCTGGGGGGGGCGGAAAAACTGTTTTTT

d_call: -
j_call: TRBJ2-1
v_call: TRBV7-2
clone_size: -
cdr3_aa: CASSLALNAYNEQFF
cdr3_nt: TGTGCTAGCAGCTTAGCGCTAAATGCCTACAATGAGCAGTTCTTC

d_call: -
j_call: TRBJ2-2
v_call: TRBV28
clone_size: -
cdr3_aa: CASSDVGGTGELFF
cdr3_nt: TGTGCCAGCTCGGACGTAGGGGGCACCGGGGAGCTGTTTTTT

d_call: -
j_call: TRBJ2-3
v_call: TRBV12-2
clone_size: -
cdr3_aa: CASRLCGLLSWASGIADTQYF
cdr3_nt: -

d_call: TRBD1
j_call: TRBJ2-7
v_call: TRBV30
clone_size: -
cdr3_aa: CAWSLGTGLGYEQYF
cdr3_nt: TGTGCCTGGAGTTTAGGGACAGGGCTTGGGTACGAGCAGTACTTC

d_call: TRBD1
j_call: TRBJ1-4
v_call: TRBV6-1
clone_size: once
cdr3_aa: CASSEVTGLIEKLFF
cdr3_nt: TGTGCCAGCAGTGAAGTGACAGGGTTAATTGAAAAACTGTTTTTT

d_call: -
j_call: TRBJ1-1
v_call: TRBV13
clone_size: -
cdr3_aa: CASSLRTGGGDTEAFF
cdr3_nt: TGTGCCAGCAGCTTAAGGACTGGAGGGGGGGACACTGAAGCTTTCTTT

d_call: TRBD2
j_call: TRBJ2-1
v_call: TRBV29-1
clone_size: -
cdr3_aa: CSVDFTSGSYEQFF
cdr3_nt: TGCAGCGTTGATTTTACTAGCGGGAGTTATGAGCAGTTCTTC

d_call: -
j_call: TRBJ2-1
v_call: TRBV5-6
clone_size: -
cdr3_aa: CASSLTKGWSSYNEQFF
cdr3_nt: TGTGCCAGCAGCTTGACCAAGGGTTGGAGCTCCTACAATGAGCAGTTCTTC

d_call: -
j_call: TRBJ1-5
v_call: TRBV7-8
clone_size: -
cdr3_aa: CASSLGGEDQPQHF
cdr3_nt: TGTGCCAGCAGCTTAGGCGGGGAGGATCAGCCCCAGCATTTT

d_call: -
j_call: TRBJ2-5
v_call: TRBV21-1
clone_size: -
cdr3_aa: CASSKTGTVRQETQYF
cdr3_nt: TGTGCCAGCAGCAAAACAGGGACAGTTAGACAAGAGACCCAGTACTTC

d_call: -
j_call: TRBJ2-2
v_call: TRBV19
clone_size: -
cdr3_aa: CASSMTGANTGELFF
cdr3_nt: TGTGCCAGTAGTATGACAGGAGCGAACACCGGGGAGCTGTTTTTT

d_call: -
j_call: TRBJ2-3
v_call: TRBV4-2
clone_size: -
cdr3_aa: CASSKHRTDTQYF
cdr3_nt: TGTGCCAGCAGCAAGCATAGGACAGATACGCAGTATTTT

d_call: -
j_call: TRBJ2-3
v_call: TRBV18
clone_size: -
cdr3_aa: CASSPAGKRVTDTQYF
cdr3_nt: TGTGCCAGCTCACCAGCGGGGAAGAGAGTAACAGATACGCAGTATTTT

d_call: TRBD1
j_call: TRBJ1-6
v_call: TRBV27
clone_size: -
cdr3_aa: CASSLDSGGSYNSPLHF
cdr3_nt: TGTGCCAGCAGTTTAGACTCAGGGGGATCCTATAATTCACCCCTCCACTTT

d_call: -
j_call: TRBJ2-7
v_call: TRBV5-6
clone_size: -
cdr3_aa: CASSLAGFREEPRYF
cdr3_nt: TGTGCCAGCAGCTTGGCAGGGTTCAGGGAGGAGCCGAGATACTTC

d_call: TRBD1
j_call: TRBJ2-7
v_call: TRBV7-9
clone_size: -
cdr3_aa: CASSFPGTGDEQYF
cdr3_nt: TGTGCCAGCAGCTTTCCCGGGACAGGGGACGAGCAGTACTTC

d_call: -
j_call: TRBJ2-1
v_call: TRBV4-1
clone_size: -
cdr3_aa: CASSLGKGNEQFF
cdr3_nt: TGCGCCAGCAGCCTTGGCAAAGGGAATGAGCAGTTCTTC